The 13 T cell receptor beta chains reported below all come from one sample, sequenced in a study of post-analysis software for immune sequencing data. Unique molecular identifiers were present in the TCR beta cDNA libraries. TCRdb recomputed calls from the PCR reads with MiXCR, one row per CDR3 protein. The sample has about 820,000 distinct CDR3 sequences, about 50% seen once. These receptors have no identified antigens. The study, taken as a whole, reports: Four or five TRBV segments, including TRBV5-6, TRBV5-1 and TRBV20-1, were more frequent in patients than controls.

The sample comprised blood. These receptors were obtained from a girl aged 5 to 17 with multiple sclerosis.

This clonotype appeared a few times. The V call is TRBV7-3, the J call TRBJ2-1, with TRBD1 matching over 9 bases. J was trimmed by 8 bases and V by 5 bases; bases with no gene match: 13. The CDR3 sequence is 16 residues long. From germline, CDR1 is SGHTA and CDR2 FQGTGA. The CDR3 loop is CASSLAPGQGTDEQFF. CDR3 nucleotide sequence: TGTGCCAGCAGCCTCGCACCGGGACAGGGAACCGATGAGCAGTTCTTC.

The CDR3 DNA is TGCGCCAGCTGGGATCCGGGACAGGCGAACACCGGGGAGCTGTTTTTT. As protein: CASWDPGQANTGELFF. The chain combines TRBV5-1 with TRBJ2-2, with 8 bases lining up with TRBD1. Germline V gene lookup returns CDR1 SGHRS and CDR2 YFSETQ. With V trimmed by 7 bases and J by 0 bases, 8 bases remained unmatched. This CDR3 is built from 16 residues.

The chain is built from TRBV4-1 and TRBJ1-5; D is ambiguous. CDR1 and CDR2 (germline): MGHRA, YSYEKL. This CDR3 spans 14 amino acids. Trimming removed 5 bases from V and 3 bases from J, with 11 bases in between. CDR3 nucleotides: TGCGCCAGCAGCGAGTTGGGCCCCAATCAGCCCCAGCATTTT. Residues: CASSELGPNQPQHF.

The chain joins TRBV27 to TRBJ2-3; 7 nucleotides align to TRBD2. This CDR3 is built from 16 residues. Trimming took 3 bases from V and 3 from J; bases not matched to a gene: 9. The V gene's germline CDR1 is MNHEY and CDR2 SMNVEV (reference sequence). Written as DNA, the CDR3 is TGTGCCAGCAGTTTGATTCAGCGGGGCCTGACAGATACGCAGTATTTT. Translating it yields CASSLIQRGLTDTQYF.

V and J are TRBV5-1 and TRBJ2-3, with TRBD2 matching 11 bases. Germline CDR1 and CDR2: SGHRS and YFSETQ. Losses at the gene ends were 5 bases for V and 4 bases for J; bases not matched to a gene: 3. CDR3 length equals 14 residues. The CDR3 loop reads CASSSGRAPDTQYF. The CDR3, as DNA: TGCGCCAGCAGTAGCGGGAGGGCCCCAGATACGCAGTATTTT.

This rearrangement joins TRBV7-9 to TRBJ1-2; TRBD1 agrees at 7 bases. The CDR3 loop spans 15 amino acids. The trim removed 5 bases at V and 4 bases at J, leaving 10 bases unmatched. Germline lookup yields CDR1 SEHNR and CDR2 FQNEAQ (reference sequence). CDR3 DNA sequence: TGTGCCAGCAGCCTAGGTTCCGGGACAGCCTATGGCTACACCTTC. Amino acid sequence: CASSLGSGTAYGYTF. Using reference TRBV7-9 and TRBJ1-2 for the parts outside the CDR3, the full variable domain is DTGVSQNPRHKITKRGQNVTFRCDPISEHNRLYWYRQTLGQGPEFLTYFQNEAQLEKSRLLSDRFSAERPKGSFSTLEIQRTEQGDSAMYLCASSLGSGTAYGYTFGSGTRLTVV.

The chain employs TRBV7-9 and TRBJ2-4; 9 nucleotides match TRBD1. Matching the DNA end better, TRBJ2-7 makes the J call doubtful. This CDR3 spans 16 amino acids. CDR1 and CDR2 from the germline V gene are SEHNR and FQNEAQ (reference sequence). In DNA form, the CDR3 reads TGTGCCAGCAGCTTAACAGCCGGGACAGGGTATGTCGAGCAGTACTTC. Translation gives CASSLTAGTGYVEQYF.

To note about this clonotype: An end of the junction differs from the germline gene, which may be a read error. The chain links TRBV20-1 to TRBJ1-5; D perhaps matches TRBD1 (6 bases). Germline loops: CDR1 DFQATT, CDR2 SNEGSKA (reference sequence). CDR3 length: 14 residues. The CDR3 nucleotides read TGCAGCGCTAGGAGGGGGGGAGTGGTTCAGCCCCAGCATTTT. Its protein product is CSARRGGVVQPQHF.

This chain joins TRBV14 and TRBJ2-4, with 12 bases aligning to TRBD1. The better agreement between TRBJ2-5 and the DNA end casts doubt on the J call. CDR1 and CDR2 (germline): SGHDN, FVKESK. The CDR3 length is 17 residues. CDR3 residues: CASSLPGTGGRRETQYF. The CDR3, as DNA: TGTGCCAGCAGCCTTCCCGGGACAGGGGGCAGGCGTGAGACCCAGTACTTC.

This CDR3 reads CSASGFKSYNEQFF. The CDR3 nucleotides are TGCAGTGCTAGCGGATTCAAGTCCTACAATGAGCAGTTCTTC. The genes are TRBV20-1 and TRBJ2-1; no firm D call. V lost 3 bases and J lost 1, with 10 bases in between. CDR1 is DFQATT, CDR2 SNEGSKA, per germline (reference sequence). There are 14 residues in the CDR3.

This clonotype was picked up a small number of times. This chain connects TRBV20-1 to TRBJ2-5, with TRBD2 identical over 10 bases. The CDR3 has 16 residues. J lost 5 bases, V lost 5 bases, and 14 bases had no gene match. CDR1 and CDR2 (germline): DFQATT, SNEGSKA (reference sequence). CDR3 sequence (DNA): TGCAGTGCTCCCCCGGCCGGGCTAGCGGGAGTGGAGACCCAGTACTTC. Protein product: CSAPPAGLAGVETQYF.

The chain has TRBV18 and TRBJ2-3; tentatively, D is TRBD1 (6 bases). This CDR3 contains 14 residues. Trimming cost V 3 bases and J 2 bases, with 9 bases left between them. Germline lookup yields CDR1 KGHSH and CDR2 LQKENI. CDR3 residues: CASSPWTVTDTQYF. The CDR3 DNA reads TGTGCCAGCTCACCCTGGACAGTCACAGATACGCAGTATTTT.

This clonotype has a handful of counts. The chain couples TRBV5-6 to TRBJ2-7; the match to TRBD1 covers 10 bases. The CDR3 contains 15 residues. The germline V gene encodes CDR1 SGHDT and CDR2 YYEEEE. V was pared by 4 bases and J by 5 bases, with 9 bases of the junction left unmatched. Here the CDR3 reads CASSPDRGRKNEQYF. In DNA, the CDR3 is TGTGCCAGCAGCCCTGACAGGGGGCGTAAGAACGAGCAGTACTTC.